This T cell receptor (beta chain) is drawn from a study of blood T cell repertoires in COVID-19. Across the whole study: Acute-phase and convalescent COVID-19 samples originated in the United States, Italy and Spain.

The trim removed 4 bases at V and 3 bases at J, leaving 7 bases unmatched. CDR1 is SGHNT and CDR2 is YYREEE in the germline V gene (reference sequence). The CDR3 spans 15 residues. Study processing details: Using reference gene primer amplification, nucleated cell counts were estimated. Sequencing used immunoSEQ multiplex PCR; TCRdb keeps in-frame clones, though not all of them. V and J calls and clone size are those listed in that table; D and trimming were worked out from the DNA. The sample contains tens of thousands of clones, around four fifths of which appear only once. Sequences were obtained from peripheral blood. The V and J genes are TRBV5-4 and TRBJ2-1, with TRBD1 matching 7 bases. This sequence originates from a man in his fifties or sixties with acute or convalescent COVID-19. CDR3 amino acids: CASSQKQGNYNEQFF. CDR3 sequence (DNA): TGTGCCAGCAGCCAGAAACAGGGGAACTACAATGAGCAGTTCTTC.